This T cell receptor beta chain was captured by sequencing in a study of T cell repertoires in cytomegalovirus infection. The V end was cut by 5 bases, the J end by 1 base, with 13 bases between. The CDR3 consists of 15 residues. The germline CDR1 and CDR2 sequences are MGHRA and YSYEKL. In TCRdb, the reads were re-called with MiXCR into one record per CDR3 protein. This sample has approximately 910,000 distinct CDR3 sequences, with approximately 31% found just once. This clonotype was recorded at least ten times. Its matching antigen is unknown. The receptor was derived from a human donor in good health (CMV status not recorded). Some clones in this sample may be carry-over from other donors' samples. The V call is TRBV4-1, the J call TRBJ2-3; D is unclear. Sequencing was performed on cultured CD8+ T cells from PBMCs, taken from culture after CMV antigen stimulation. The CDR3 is CASSFRTGGTDTQYF. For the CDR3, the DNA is TGCGCCAGCAGCTTTCGGACGGGTGGCACAGATACGCAGTATTTT.